This entry describes one T cell receptor (beta chain). CDR3 length: 14 residues. Germline CDR1 reads SQVTM; CDR2 reads ANQGSEA. V gave up 5 bases and J gave up 1 base; unmatched junction bases: 3. This record comes from a study of human T cells and chemical hapten exposure. Time point noted: patch test 2, 6 weeks after DPC sensitization. This sample's treatment: therapeutic diphenylcyclopropenone sensitization with weekly scalp DPC. Within the library, unique molecular identifiers were attached to each individual cDNA molecule. MiXCR, applied by TCRdb to the RACE reads, yields one record per CDR3 protein. The data hold roughly 94,000 distinct CDR3 sequences, with around 9.3% observed a single time.

The TCR originated in a woman in her thirties or forties with alopecia areata. Some clones in this sample may be carry-over from other donors' samples. The source material was whole blood, sampled in connection with sensitization to the hapten diphenylcyclopropenone (DPC). J is TRBJ1-5 and V is TRBV29-1, with 9 bases that match TRBD1. For the CDR3, the DNA is TGCAGCGTTTCGGGACAGGGAAGCAATCAGCCCCAGCATTTT. Its protein product is CSVSGQGSNQPQHF.